The rows below give T cell receptor beta chains drawn from one sample of a study of blood T cell repertoires in COVID-19. Some clones are missing from TCRdb's copy, which holds only in-frame ones; the method was immunoSEQ multiplex PCR. The sample yields around 70,000 clones, about 92% seen once. The sample comprised peripheral blood. The receptor set was obtained from a human donor in a cohort sampled during active COVID-19. Each CDR3 is given with its conserved first and last residue. A D gene is named only where the DNA matches it firmly. The size entry is marked missing in some rows and otherwise reads once, few, many or a size class.

d_gene: -
len: 13
v_gene: TRBV6-5
j_gene: TRBJ1-2
abundance: -
CDR3aa: CASRTVMSYGYTF
CDR3nt: TGTGCCAGCAGAACCGTCATGAGCTATGGCTACACCTTC

d_gene: TRBD2
len: 16
v_gene: TRBV5-4
j_gene: TRBJ2-7
abundance: -
CDR3aa: CASSVGLAGTSYEQYF
CDR3nt: TGTGCCAGCAGCGTAGGACTAGCGGGGACCTCCTACGAGCAGTACTTC

d_gene: TRBD2
len: 16
v_gene: TRBV19
j_gene: TRBJ2-1
abundance: few
CDR3aa: CASSIGLGGSYNEQFF
CDR3nt: TGTGCCAGTAGTATTGGCTTGGGCGGGAGCTACAATGAGCAGTTCTTC

d_gene: TRBD1
len: 13
v_gene: TRBV7-3
j_gene: TRBJ2-7
abundance: -
CDR3aa: CASSPDRGREQYF
CDR3nt: TGTGCCAGCAGCCCGGACAGGGGGCGCGAGCAGTACTTC

d_gene: -
len: 15
v_gene: TRBV5-4
j_gene: TRBJ2-3
abundance: -
CDR3aa: CASSQTLTSTDTQYF
CDR3nt: TGTGCCAGCAGCCAGACACTTACTAGCACAGATACGCAGTATTTT

d_gene: TRBD1
len: 15
v_gene: TRBV7-9
j_gene: TRBJ2-5
abundance: -
CDR3aa: CASDRDRDRWETQYF
CDR3nt: TGTGCCAGCGACCGGGACAGGGACAGGTGGGAGACCCAGTACTTC

d_gene: -
len: 15
v_gene: TRBV7-9
j_gene: TRBJ1-1
abundance: few
CDR3aa: CASSLGGTMNTEAFF
CDR3nt: TGTGCCAGCAGCTTAGGAGGGACAATGAACACTGAAGCTTTCTTT

d_gene: TRBD2
len: 16
v_gene: TRBV7-9
j_gene: TRBJ2-3
abundance: -
CDR3aa: CASSTSLAAFTDTQYF
CDR3nt: TGTGCCAGCAGCACGTCCCTAGCGGCATTCACAGATACGCAGTATTTT

d_gene: TRBD1
len: 13
v_gene: TRBV24-1
j_gene: TRBJ2-7
abundance: -
CDR3aa: CATSGHSGGEQYF
CDR3nt: TGTGCCACCAGTGGTCACTCAGGGGGCGAGCAGTACTTC

d_gene: TRBD1
len: 15
v_gene: TRBV24-1
j_gene: TRBJ1-4
abundance: -
CDR3aa: CATSDPLTSGGKLFF
CDR3nt: TGTGCCACCAGTGACCCCCTCACGTCAGGGGGAAAACTGTTTTTT

d_gene: -
len: 13
v_gene: TRBV29-1
j_gene: TRBJ2-5
abundance: -
CDR3aa: CSVGVLTEETQYF
CDR3nt: TGCAGCGTTGGCGTTCTGACAGAAGAGACCCAGTACTTC

d_gene: -
len: 11
v_gene: TRBV28
j_gene: TRBJ1-2
abundance: -
CDR3aa: CASSFVGGYTF
CDR3nt: TGTGCCAGCAGTTTTGTGGGCGGCTACACCTTC

d_gene: TRBD2
len: 16
v_gene: TRBV6-5
j_gene: TRBJ2-5
abundance: -
CDR3aa: CASSWSSGRDRGTQYF
CDR3nt: TGTGCCAGCAGTTGGAGTAGCGGGAGGGACCGGGGGACCCAGTACTTC

d_gene: -
len: 13
v_gene: TRBV2
j_gene: TRBJ1-2
abundance: -
CDR3aa: CASPGTSNYGYTF
CDR3nt: TGTGCCAGCCCCGGGACTTCTAACTATGGCTACACCTTC

d_gene: -
len: 14
v_gene: TRBV24-1
j_gene: TRBJ2-1
abundance: -
CDR3aa: CATSDGGSYNEQFF
CDR3nt: TGTGCCACCAGTGACGGCGGCTCCTACAATGAGCAGTTCTTC

d_gene: -
len: 15
v_gene: TRBV7-9
j_gene: TRBJ2-2
abundance: -
CDR3aa: CASSQAGTLTGELFF
CDR3nt: TGTGCCAGCAGCCAAGCCGGGACTCTCACCGGGGAGCTGTTTTTT

d_gene: -
len: 13
v_gene: TRBV7-9
j_gene: TRBJ2-3
abundance: -
CDR3aa: CASSPSLADTQYF
CDR3nt: TGTGCCAGCAGCCCGTCTCTAGCAGATACGCAGTATTTT

d_gene: TRBD1
len: 15
v_gene: TRBV27
j_gene: TRBJ2-7
abundance: -
CDR3aa: CASSLRGQGAREQYF
CDR3nt: TGTGCCAGCAGTTTACGGGGACAGGGGGCGAGGGAGCAGTACTTC

d_gene: TRBD2
len: 15
v_gene: TRBV6-5
j_gene: TRBJ2-3
abundance: -
CDR3aa: CASSTSGRISDTQYF
CDR3nt: TGTGCCAGCAGCACTAGCGGGAGGATCTCAGATACGCAGTATTTT

d_gene: TRBD1
len: 15
v_gene: TRBV7-8
j_gene: TRBJ2-7
abundance: -
CDR3aa: CASSYLPDRAWEQYF
CDR3nt: TGTGCCAGCAGCTACCTCCCCGACAGGGCGTGGGAGCAGTACTTC

d_gene: TRBD1
len: 16
v_gene: TRBV6-1
j_gene: TRBJ1-3
abundance: -
CDR3aa: CASSEPGQGGGNTIYF
CDR3nt: TGTGCCAGCAGTGAACCGGGACAGGGAGGTGGAAACACCATATATTTT

d_gene: -
len: 14
v_gene: TRBV5-1
j_gene: TRBJ2-7
abundance: -
CDR3aa: CASSPDWSSYEQYF
CDR3nt: TGCGCCAGCAGCCCGGACTGGAGCTCCTACGAGCAGTACTTC

d_gene: -
len: 15
v_gene: TRBV19
j_gene: TRBJ1-5
abundance: -
CDR3aa: CASTLSPSVSQPQHF
CDR3nt: TGTGCCAGTACCCTGTCCCCATCCGTCAGTCAGCCCCAGCATTTT

d_gene: -
len: 14
v_gene: TRBV9
j_gene: TRBJ1-2
abundance: -
CDR3aa: CASSVGPGAGGYTF
CDR3nt: TGTGCCAGCAGCGTAGGCCCAGGGGCGGGTGGCTACACCTTC

d_gene: TRBD2
len: 13
v_gene: TRBV6-5
j_gene: TRBJ2-1
abundance: -
CDR3aa: CASMGRAYNEQFF
CDR3nt: TGTGCCAGTATGGGGAGGGCCTACAATGAGCAGTTCTTC

d_gene: -
len: 15
v_gene: TRBV6-5
j_gene: TRBJ2-1
abundance: -
CDR3aa: CASTRGAGVGGEQFF
CDR3nt: TGTGCCAGCACCCGAGGGGCGGGAGTGGGGGGCGAGCAGTTCTTC

d_gene: -
len: 15
v_gene: TRBV7-3
j_gene: TRBJ2-3
abundance: -
CDR3aa: CASSLTSENADTQYF
CDR3nt: TGTGCCAGCAGCTTAACTAGCGAGAACGCAGATACGCAGTATTTT

d_gene: -
len: 11
v_gene: TRBV5-1
j_gene: TRBJ2-5
abundance: -
CDR3aa: CASSFEETQYF
CDR3nt: TGCGCCAGCAGCTTCGAAGAGACCCAGTACTTC

d_gene: TRBD2
len: 18
v_gene: TRBV7-9
j_gene: TRBJ2-1
abundance: -
CDR3aa: CASSLAPGTSGRGVEQFF
CDR3nt: TGTGCCAGCAGCTTAGCCCCCGGGACTAGCGGGAGGGGGGTTGAGCAGTTCTTC

d_gene: TRBD1
len: 16
v_gene: TRBV4-1
j_gene: TRBJ1-5
abundance: -
CDR3aa: CASSQEPGGFNQPQHF
CDR3nt: TGCGCCAGCAGCCAAGAGCCAGGGGGATTCAATCAGCCCCAGCATTTT

d_gene: -
len: 16
v_gene: TRBV4-1
j_gene: TRBJ1-3
abundance: -
CDR3aa: CASSPTLLDSGNTIYF
CDR3nt: TGCGCCAGCAGCCCGACTTTATTGGACTCTGGAAACACCATATATTTT

d_gene: -
len: 13
v_gene: TRBV27
j_gene: TRBJ2-5
abundance: -
CDR3aa: CASSLYGLETQYF
CDR3nt: TGTGCCAGCAGCCTCTATGGTTTGGAGACCCAGTACTTC

d_gene: -
len: 19
v_gene: TRBV9
j_gene: TRBJ2-1
abundance: -
CDR3aa: CASSGSLALSQDTHNEQFF
CDR3nt: TGTGCCAGCAGCGGGTCCCTAGCCCTTAGCCAGGATACCCACAATGAGCAGTTCTTC

d_gene: -
len: 13
v_gene: TRBV25-1
j_gene: TRBJ2-5
abundance: -
CDR3aa: CASSDLGQETQYF
CDR3nt: TGTGCCAGCAGTGATCTCGGGCAAGAGACCCAGTACTTC